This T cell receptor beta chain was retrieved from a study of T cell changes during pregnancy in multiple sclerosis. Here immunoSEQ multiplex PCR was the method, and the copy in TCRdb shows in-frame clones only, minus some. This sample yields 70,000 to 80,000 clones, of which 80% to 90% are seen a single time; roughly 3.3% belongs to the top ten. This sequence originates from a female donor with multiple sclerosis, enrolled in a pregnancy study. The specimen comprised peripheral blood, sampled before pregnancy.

In DNA, the CDR3 is TGTGCCAGCAGCCGGGGGACTAGGTACGAGCAGTACTTC. Amino acid sequence: CASSRGTRYEQYF. This chain joins TRBV14 and TRBJ2-7; 8 nucleotides agree with TRBD2. Losses at the gene ends were 4 bases for V and 4 bases for J; bases not matched to a gene: 3. The V gene's germline CDR1 is SGHDN and CDR2 FVKESK. CDR3 size: 13 residues.